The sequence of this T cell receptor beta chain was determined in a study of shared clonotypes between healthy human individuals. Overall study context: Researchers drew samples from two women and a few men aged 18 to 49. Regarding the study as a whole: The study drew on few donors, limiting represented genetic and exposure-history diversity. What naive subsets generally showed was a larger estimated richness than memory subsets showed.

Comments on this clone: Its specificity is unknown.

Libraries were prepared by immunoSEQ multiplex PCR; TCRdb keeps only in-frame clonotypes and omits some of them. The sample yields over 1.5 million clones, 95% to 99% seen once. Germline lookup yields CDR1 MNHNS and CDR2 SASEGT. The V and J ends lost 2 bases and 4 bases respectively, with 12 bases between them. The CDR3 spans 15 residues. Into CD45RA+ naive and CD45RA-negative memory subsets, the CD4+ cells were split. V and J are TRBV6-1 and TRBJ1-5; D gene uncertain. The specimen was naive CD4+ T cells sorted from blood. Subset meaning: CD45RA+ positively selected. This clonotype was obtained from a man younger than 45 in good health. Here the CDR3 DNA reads TGTGCCAGCAGTGAAACGGCGAAGCTTAATCAGCCCCAGCATTTT. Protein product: CASSETAKLNQPQHF.